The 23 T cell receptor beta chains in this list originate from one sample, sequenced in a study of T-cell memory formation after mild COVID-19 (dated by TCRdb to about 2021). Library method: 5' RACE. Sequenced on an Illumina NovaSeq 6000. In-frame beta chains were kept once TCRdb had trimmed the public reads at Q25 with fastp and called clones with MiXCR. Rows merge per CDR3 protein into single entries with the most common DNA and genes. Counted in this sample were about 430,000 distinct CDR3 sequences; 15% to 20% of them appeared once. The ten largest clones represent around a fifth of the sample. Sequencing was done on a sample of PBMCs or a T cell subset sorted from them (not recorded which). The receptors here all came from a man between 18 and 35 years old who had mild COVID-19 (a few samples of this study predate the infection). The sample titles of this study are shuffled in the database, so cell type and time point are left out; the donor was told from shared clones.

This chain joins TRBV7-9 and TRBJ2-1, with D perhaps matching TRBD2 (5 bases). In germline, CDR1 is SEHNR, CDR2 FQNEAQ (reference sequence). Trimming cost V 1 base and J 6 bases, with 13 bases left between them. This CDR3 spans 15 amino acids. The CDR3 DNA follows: TGTGCCAGCAGCTTAGACCAGGACTGGGGCAATGAGCAGTTCTTC. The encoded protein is CASSLDQDWGNEQFF. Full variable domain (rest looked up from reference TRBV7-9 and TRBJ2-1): DTGVSQNPRHKITKRGQNVTFRCDPISEHNRLYWYRQTLGQGPEFLTYFQNEAQLEKSRLLSDRFSAERPKGSFSTLEIQRTEQGDSAMYLCASSLDQDWGNEQFFGPGTRLTVL.

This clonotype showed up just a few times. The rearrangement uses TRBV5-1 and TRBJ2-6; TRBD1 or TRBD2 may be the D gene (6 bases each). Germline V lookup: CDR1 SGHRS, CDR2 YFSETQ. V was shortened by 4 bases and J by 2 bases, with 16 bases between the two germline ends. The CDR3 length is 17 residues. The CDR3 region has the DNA TGCGCCAGCAGCGAAAAGTACAGGGAGGCTGGGGCCAACGTCCTGACTTTC. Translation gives CASSEKYREAGANVLTF.

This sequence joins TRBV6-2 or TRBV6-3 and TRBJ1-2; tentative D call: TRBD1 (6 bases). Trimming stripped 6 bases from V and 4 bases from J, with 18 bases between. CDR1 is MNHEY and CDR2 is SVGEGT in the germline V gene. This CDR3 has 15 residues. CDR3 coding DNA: TGTGCCAGCAGGCAGGCAACAGGGAGGCCCTATGGCTACACCTTC. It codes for CASRQATGRPYGYTF.

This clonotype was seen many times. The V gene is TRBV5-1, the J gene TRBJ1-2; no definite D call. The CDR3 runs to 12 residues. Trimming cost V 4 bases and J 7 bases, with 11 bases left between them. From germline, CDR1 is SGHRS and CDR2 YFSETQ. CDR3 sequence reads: CASSGVPGGYTF. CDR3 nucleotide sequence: TGCGCCAGCAGCGGCGTCCCGGGTGGCTACACCTTC.

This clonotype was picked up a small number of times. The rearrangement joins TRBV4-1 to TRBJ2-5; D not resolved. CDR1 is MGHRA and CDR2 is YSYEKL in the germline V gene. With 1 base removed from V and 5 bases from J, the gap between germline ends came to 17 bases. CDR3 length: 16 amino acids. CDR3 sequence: CASSQVAGNARETQYF. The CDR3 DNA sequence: TGCGCCAGCAGCCAAGTGGCCGGCAACGCTAGGGAGACCCAGTACTTC.

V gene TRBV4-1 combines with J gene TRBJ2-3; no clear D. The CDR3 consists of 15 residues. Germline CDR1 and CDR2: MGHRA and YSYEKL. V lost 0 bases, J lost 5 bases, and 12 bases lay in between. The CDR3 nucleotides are TGCGCCAGCAGCCAAGATTGGGGTTTTGGAGATACGCAGTATTTT. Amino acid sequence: CASSQDWGFGDTQYF.

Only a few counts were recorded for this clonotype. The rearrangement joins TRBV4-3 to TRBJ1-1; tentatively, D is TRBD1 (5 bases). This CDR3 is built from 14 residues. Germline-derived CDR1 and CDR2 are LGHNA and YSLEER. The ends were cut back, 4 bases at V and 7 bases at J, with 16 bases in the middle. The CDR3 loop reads CASSLFGQGGEAFF. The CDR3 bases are TGCGCCAGCAGCCTCTTCGGGCAGGGCGGTGAAGCTTTCTTT.

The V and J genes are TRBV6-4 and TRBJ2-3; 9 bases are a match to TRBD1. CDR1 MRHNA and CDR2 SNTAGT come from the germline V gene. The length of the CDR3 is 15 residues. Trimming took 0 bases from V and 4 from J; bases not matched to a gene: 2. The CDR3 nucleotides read TGTGCCAGCAGTGACTCGGGGACAGGGTCAGATACGCAGTATTTT. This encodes CASSDSGTGSDTQYF.

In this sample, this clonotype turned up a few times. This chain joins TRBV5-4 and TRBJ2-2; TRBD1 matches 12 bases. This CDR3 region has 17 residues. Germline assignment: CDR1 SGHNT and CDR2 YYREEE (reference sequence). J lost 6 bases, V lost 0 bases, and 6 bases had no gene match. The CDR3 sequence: CASSLAGTGGAAGELFF. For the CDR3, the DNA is TGTGCCAGCAGCTTGGCAGGGACAGGGGGCGCGGCCGGGGAGCTGTTTTTT.

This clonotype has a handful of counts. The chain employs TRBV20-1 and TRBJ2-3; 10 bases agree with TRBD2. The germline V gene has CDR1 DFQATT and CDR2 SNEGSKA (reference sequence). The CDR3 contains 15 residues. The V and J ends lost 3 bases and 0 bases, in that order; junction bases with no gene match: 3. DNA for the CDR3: TGCAGTGCTAGTGGACTAGCGGAGAGCACAGATACGCAGTATTTT. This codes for CSASGLAESTDTQYF.

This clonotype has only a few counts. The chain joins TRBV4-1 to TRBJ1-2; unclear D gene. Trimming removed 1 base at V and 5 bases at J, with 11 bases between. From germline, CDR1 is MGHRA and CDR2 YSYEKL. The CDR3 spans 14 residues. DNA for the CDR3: TGCGCCAGCAGCCAAGCTGGGGATTATTATGGCTACACCTTC. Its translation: CASSQAGDYYGYTF.

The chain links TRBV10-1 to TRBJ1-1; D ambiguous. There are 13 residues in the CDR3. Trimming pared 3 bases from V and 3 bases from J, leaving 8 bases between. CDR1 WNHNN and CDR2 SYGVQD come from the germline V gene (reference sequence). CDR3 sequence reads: CASSETPHTEAFF. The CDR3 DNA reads TGCGCCAGCAGTGAAACTCCCCACACTGAAGCTTTCTTT.

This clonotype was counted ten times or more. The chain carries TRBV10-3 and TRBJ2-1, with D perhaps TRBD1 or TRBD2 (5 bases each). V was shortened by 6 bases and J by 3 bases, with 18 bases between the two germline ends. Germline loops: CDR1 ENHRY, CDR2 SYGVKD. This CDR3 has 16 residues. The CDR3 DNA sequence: TGTGCCATCAGCAGCCGGGGCCGCTCCCTCTACAATGAGCAGTTCTTC. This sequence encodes CAISSRGRSLYNEQFF.

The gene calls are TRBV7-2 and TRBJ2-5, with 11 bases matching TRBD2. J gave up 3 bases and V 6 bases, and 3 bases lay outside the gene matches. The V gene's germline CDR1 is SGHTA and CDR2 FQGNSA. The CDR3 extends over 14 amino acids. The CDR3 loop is CASRLGLAEETQYF. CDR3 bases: TGTGCCAGCAGATTGGGACTAGCGGAAGAGACCCAGTACTTC.

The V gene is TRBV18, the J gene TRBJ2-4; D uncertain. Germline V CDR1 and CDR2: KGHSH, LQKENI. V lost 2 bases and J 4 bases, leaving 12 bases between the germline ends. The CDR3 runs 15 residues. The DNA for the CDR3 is TGTGCCAGCTCACCAACCTGGATAGGTAAAAACATTCAGTACTTC. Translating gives CASSPTWIGKNIQYF.

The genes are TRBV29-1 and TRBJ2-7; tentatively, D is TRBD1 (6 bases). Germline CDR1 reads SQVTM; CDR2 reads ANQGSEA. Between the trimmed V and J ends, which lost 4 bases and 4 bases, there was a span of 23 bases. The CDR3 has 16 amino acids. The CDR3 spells CSVAPPAPRGIYEQYF. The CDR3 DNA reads TGCAGCGTTGCCCCCCCGGCCCCCAGGGGCATTTACGAGCAGTACTTC.

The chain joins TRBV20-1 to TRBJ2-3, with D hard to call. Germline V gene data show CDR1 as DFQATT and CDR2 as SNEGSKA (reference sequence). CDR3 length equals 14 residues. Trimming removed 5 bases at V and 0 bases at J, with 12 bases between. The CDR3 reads CSAHVFSSTDTQYF. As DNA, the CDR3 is TGCAGTGCTCACGTCTTCTCTAGCACAGATACGCAGTATTTT.

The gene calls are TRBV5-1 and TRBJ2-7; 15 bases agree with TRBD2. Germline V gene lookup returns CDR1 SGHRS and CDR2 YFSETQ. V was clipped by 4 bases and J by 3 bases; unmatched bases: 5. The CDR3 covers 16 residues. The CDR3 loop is CASSLWTSGGDYEQYF. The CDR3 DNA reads TGCGCCAGCAGCCTCTGGACTAGCGGGGGGGACTACGAGCAGTACTTC. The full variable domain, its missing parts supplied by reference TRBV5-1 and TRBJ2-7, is KAGVTQTPRYLIKTRGQQVTLSCSPISGHRSVSWYQQTPGQGLQFLFEYFSETQRNKGNFPGRFSGRQFSNSRSEMNVSTLELGDSALYLCASSLWTSGGDYEQYFGPGTRLTVT.

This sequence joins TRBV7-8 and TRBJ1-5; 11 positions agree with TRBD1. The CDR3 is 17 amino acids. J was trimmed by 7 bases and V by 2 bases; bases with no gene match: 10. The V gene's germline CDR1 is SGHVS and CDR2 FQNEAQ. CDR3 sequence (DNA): TGTGCCAGCAGCTTAAGACCCGGGACAGGGGGGAACCAGCCCCAGCATTTT. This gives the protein CASSLRPGTGGNQPQHF. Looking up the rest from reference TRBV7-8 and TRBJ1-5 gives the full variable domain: GAGVSQSPRYKVAKRGQDVALRCDPISGHVSLFWYQQALGQGPEFLTYFQNEAQLDKSGLPSDRFFAERPEGSVSTLKIQRTQQEDSAVYLCASSLRPGTGGNQPQHFGDGTRLSIL.

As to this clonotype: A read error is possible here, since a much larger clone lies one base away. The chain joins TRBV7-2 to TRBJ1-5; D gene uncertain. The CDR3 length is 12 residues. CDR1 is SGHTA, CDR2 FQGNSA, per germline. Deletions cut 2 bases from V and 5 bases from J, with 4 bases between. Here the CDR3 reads CASSLMDQPQHF. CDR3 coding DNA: TGTGCCAGCAGCTTAATGGATCAGCCCCAGCATTTT.

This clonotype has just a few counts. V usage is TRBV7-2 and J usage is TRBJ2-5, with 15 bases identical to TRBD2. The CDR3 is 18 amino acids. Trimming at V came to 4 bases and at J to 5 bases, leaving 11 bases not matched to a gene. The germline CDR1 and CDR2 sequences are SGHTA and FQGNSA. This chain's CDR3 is CASSSSRTSGGASETQYF. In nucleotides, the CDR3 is TGTGCCAGCAGCTCTTCACGGACTAGCGGGGGGGCGTCGGAGACCCAGTACTTC.

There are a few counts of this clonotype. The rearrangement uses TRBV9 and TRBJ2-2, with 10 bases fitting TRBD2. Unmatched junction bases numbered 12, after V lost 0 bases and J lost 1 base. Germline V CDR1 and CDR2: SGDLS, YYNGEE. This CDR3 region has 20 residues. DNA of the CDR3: TGTGCCAGCAGCGTAGTAGGAGGGGGACTAGCGAGTTGGAACACCGGGGAGCTGTTTTTT. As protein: CASSVVGGGLASWNTGELFF.

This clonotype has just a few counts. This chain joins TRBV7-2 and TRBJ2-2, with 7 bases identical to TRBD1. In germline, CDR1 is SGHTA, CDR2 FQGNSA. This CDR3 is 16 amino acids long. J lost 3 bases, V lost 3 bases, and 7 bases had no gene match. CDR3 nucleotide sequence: TGTGCCAGCAGCTTTGTGGGACAGCCCCACACCGGGGAGCTGTTTTTT. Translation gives CASSFVGQPHTGELFF.